This T cell receptor beta chain derives from a study of identical twins. Regarding the study as a whole: Twins shared beta out-of-frame sequences in excess, but this excess was weaker. Low generation probability was overrepresented in out-of-frame alpha sequences shared by twins. Fewer insertions marked abundant cord blood beta clonotypes; young adult naive trended weakly, memory not at all.

A single record per CDR3 protein comes from TCRdb applying MiXCR to the 5' RACE reads. The data contain hundreds of thousands of distinct CDR3 sequences, about 7.5% of them singletons. V lost 0 bases, J lost 0 bases, and 7 bases stayed unmatched. Germline CDR1 reads LNHNV; CDR2 reads YYDKDF (reference sequence). The CDR3 sequence is 19 residues long. This clonotype occurred many times. Its antigen is currently unknown. These records were also assigned to another study, of yellow fever vaccine responses in identical twins.

The source material was memory (CD45RO+) T cells sorted from blood. The chain combines TRBV15 with TRBJ2-3; 12 nucleotides agree with TRBD2. The clonotype was recovered from a woman between 18 and 29 years old in good health. The chain's CDR3 is CATSRDSGLAGGSTDTQYF. The CDR3, as DNA: TGTGCCACCAGCAGAGATTCGGGTCTAGCGGGGGGGAGCACAGATACGCAGTATTTT.